This T cell receptor beta chain appears in the sequencing data of a study of CD8 T cells in Susac syndrome. All included Susac syndrome patients satisfied recently defined diagnostic criteria for definite or probable disease. TEMRA cells underwent FACS enrichment and CD8+ and CD4+ T cells underwent negative isolation. This clonotype was picked up one time. Reverse transcription of roughly 0.45 to 1 ug RNA was carried out with random hexamers. TCRdb passed the immunoSEQ multiplex PCR reads through MiXCR, listing each CDR3 protein once. Of around 130,000 distinct CDR3 sequences in the sample, about 94% were seen once. The source material was CD8+ T cells from PBMCs. The receptor was isolated from a human donor with Susac syndrome.

The CDR3 here is CASSYGGAGNTIYF. The CDR3 DNA reads as TGTGCCAGCAGTTATGGGGGAGCCGGAAACACCATATATTTT. V and J are TRBV25-1 and TRBJ1-3; D might be TRBD1 (5 bases). Germline-derived CDR1 and CDR2 are MGHDK and SYGVNS. This CDR3 is 14 amino acids long. Deletions cut 5 bases from V and 4 bases from J, with 12 bases between. Full variable domain (rest looked up from reference TRBV25-1 and TRBJ1-3): EADIYQTPRYLVIGTGKKITLECSQTMGHDKMYWYQQDPGMELHLIHYSYGVNSTEKGDLSSESTVSRIRTEHFPLTLESARPSHTSQYLCASSYGGAGNTIYFGEGSWLTVV.